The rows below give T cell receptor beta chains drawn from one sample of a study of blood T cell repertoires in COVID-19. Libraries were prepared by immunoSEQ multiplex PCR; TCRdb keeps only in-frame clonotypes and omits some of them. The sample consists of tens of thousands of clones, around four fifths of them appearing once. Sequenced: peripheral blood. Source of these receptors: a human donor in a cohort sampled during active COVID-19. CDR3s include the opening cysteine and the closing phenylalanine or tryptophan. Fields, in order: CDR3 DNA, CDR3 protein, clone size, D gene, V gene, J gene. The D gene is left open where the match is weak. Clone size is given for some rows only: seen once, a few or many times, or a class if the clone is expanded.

TGTGCCAGCAGCCAACTAGGTTACAGCATGAACACTGAAGCTTTCTTT	CASSQLGYSMNTEAFF	few	-	TRBV7-9	TRBJ1-1
TGCGCCAGCAGCCAAGTTAACGGTGACTATGGCTACACCTTC	CASSQVNGDYGYTF	few	-	TRBV4-3	TRBJ1-2
TGCAGTGCGCACAGGGGCTATGGCTACACCTTC	CSAHRGYGYTF	-	TRBD1	TRBV20-1	TRBJ1-2
TGTGCCAGCAGCCAAGCGGGGACGGGGAGGGATACGCAGTATTTT	CASSQAGTGRDTQYF	-	-	TRBV3-1/TRBV3-2	TRBJ2-3
TGCGCCAGCAGCCAGGGCCGGACAGGGGGCTTTGCTGAAGCTTTCTTT	CASSQGRTGGFAEAFF	-	TRBD1	TRBV4-3	TRBJ1-1
TGTGCCAGCAGCTTGGGCGCCCAGGGGAATCAGCCCCAGCATTTT	CASSLGAQGNQPQHF	few	-	TRBV7-9	TRBJ1-5
TGCGCCAGCAGTCAGTTTTACAGGGGCCGGGACTATGGCTACACCTTC	CASSQFYRGRDYGYTF	-	TRBD1	TRBV23-1	TRBJ1-2
TGTGCCAGCAGCCGGGGCCAATGGAGCACTGAAGCTTTCTTT	CASSRGQWSTEAFF	-	-	TRBV4-2	TRBJ1-1
TGTGCCAGCAAATCCCCTATGGTTTCACCCCTCCACTTT	CASKSPMVSPLHF	few	-	TRBV27	TRBJ1-6
TGTGCCAGCAGTTACTCGAACAGGGGAAACACTGAAGCTTTCTTT	CASSYSNRGNTEAFF	-	TRBD1	TRBV6-5	TRBJ1-1
TGTGCCAGCAGGGACAGCAATAATTCACCCCTCCACTTT	CASRDSNNSPLHF	-	-	TRBV2	TRBJ1-6
TGTGCCAGCAGCGTAGCAATGGAGGCAACTGAAGCTTTCTTT	CASSVAMEATEAFF	once	-	TRBV9	TRBJ1-1
TGTGCCAGCAGTTACGGGACAGGGGGAGAAAAACTGTTTTTT	CASSYGTGGEKLFF	-	TRBD1	TRBV6-6	TRBJ1-4
TGTGCCAGCAGTGATAACGGTAATGGCTACACCTTC	CASSDNGNGYTF	-	-	TRBV6-1	TRBJ1-2
TGTGCCAGCAGTTACAATGTCCACCCTGTCGACACCAGTGATGGTGCAGATACGCAGTATTTT	CASSYNVHPVDTSDGADTQYF	-	-	TRBV6-2/TRBV6-3	TRBJ2-3
TGTGCCAGCAGTTACCGGACAGCGTTCTATGGCTACACCTTC	CASSYRTAFYGYTF	-	-	TRBV6-6	TRBJ1-2
TGTGCCAGCAGCTACAGGGATAGAGAGACCCAGTACTTC	CASSYRDRETQYF	-	-	TRBV28	TRBJ2-5
TGCGCCAGCAGCTCCAGAAATCAGGGGGTCCAAGAGACCCAGTACTTC	CASSSRNQGVQETQYF	-	TRBD1	TRBV5-1	TRBJ2-5
TGTGCCAGTAGTATAGATCGGGTGCAGGGAACAGATACGCAGTATTTT	CASSIDRVQGTDTQYF	-	-	TRBV19	TRBJ2-3
TGTGCCAGCAGCCTGGGCTGGGAAGAGACCCAGTACTTC	CASSLGWEETQYF	-	-	TRBV3-1/TRBV3-2	TRBJ2-5
TGTGCCAGTACTAGGGACAGGGGTATCAATCAGCCCCAGCATTTT	CASTRDRGINQPQHF	-	TRBD1	TRBV19	TRBJ1-5
TGCGCCAGCAGCTTGGCCGGGAATGAGCAGTTCTTC	CASSLAGNEQFF	few	-	TRBV5-1	TRBJ2-1
TGTGCCAGCGTTCTACTCGGGACATCTTTGCCCCATGTGATTTTT	CASVLLGTSLPHVIF	-	-	TRBV28	TRBJ1-4
TGTGCCAGCAGTCGGACAGGGGGACTCTATGGCTACACCTTC	CASSRTGGLYGYTF	-	TRBD1	TRBV6-5	TRBJ1-2
TGTGCCAGCAGCGTAGGAACGAGCCTGAATCAGCCCCAGCATTTT	CASSVGTSLNQPQHF	-	-	TRBV9	TRBJ1-5
TGTGCCGCCACTAGCGGGGGGAGTGCTGGGGATACGCAGTATTTT	CAATSGGSAGDTQYF	few	TRBD2	TRBV19	TRBJ2-3
TGTGCCAGCGTGTTCGGGCGGGGGGTCTCCTACGAGCAGTACTTC	CASVFGRGVSYEQYF	-	TRBD2	TRBV28	TRBJ2-7
TGTGCCTGGAGTGCGGGACAGGGAAACTACGAGCAGTACTTC	CAWSAGQGNYEQYF	once	TRBD1	TRBV30	TRBJ2-7
TGTGCCAGCAGTGGCCGGGACAGGGTTTATAATTCACCCCTCCACTTT	CASSGRDRVYNSPLHF	few	TRBD1	TRBV6-1	TRBJ1-6
TGTGCCAGCAGTGGACAGGGGGGGTACACCTTC	CASSGQGGYTF	once	TRBD1	TRBV12-3/TRBV12-4	TRBJ1-2
TGTGCCAGTAGTAACGGTCGGGTAGGCACTGAAGCTTTCTTT	CASSNGRVGTEAFF	-	-	TRBV19	TRBJ1-1
TGTGCCAGCAGCACTGGGGACAGGGACAATCAGCCCCAGCATTTT	CASSTGDRDNQPQHF	-	TRBD1	TRBV13	TRBJ1-5
TGTGCCAGCAGCTTTTCAGGACAGGGGCGCGACAATGAGCAGTTCTTC	CASSFSGQGRDNEQFF	-	TRBD1	TRBV11-2	TRBJ2-1
TGTGCCAGCAGCTCCACGTCCGAGCTCTATGGCTACACCTTC	CASSSTSELYGYTF	few	-	TRBV13	TRBJ1-2
TGTGCCAGCAGCGGACAGGGGTACACTGAAGCTTTCTTT	CASSGQGYTEAFF	-	TRBD1	TRBV7-9	TRBJ1-1
TGCGCCAGCAGCTTGGCCAACTTTGACTATGGCTACACCTTC	CASSLANFDYGYTF	-	-	TRBV5-1	TRBJ1-2
TGTGCCAGCAGCCCTCCGGGACACAACTATGGCTACACCTTC	CASSPPGHNYGYTF	-	-	TRBV7-8	TRBJ1-2
TGTGCCAGCAGTGAAGAGCGGGGCCCCTACAATGAGCAGTTCTTC	CASSEERGPYNEQFF	-	TRBD2	TRBV6-1	TRBJ2-1
TGCAGTGCTAGTGGGGGGCACTATCCCTACGAGCAGTACTTC	CSASGGHYPYEQYF	-	-	TRBV20-1	TRBJ2-7
TGTGCCAGCAGCGTTGGGTGGGGGGGCTACGAGCAGTACTTC	CASSVGWGGYEQYF	once	TRBD2	TRBV7-2	TRBJ2-7
TGTGCCAGCGGCCCTCCCCGGGGGTTCGGGGAGCTGTTTTTT	CASGPPRGFGELFF	-	-	TRBV7-2	TRBJ2-2
TGTGCCAGCAGCCGGCGAGCAGGGCTATTCTACGAGCAGTACTTC	CASSRRAGLFYEQYF	once	-	TRBV7-2	TRBJ2-7
TGTGCCATCAGTGAGATCCAGGGCTCCTACGAGCAGTACTTC	CAISEIQGSYEQYF	-	-	TRBV10-3	TRBJ2-7
TGTGCCAGTAGTATTAGTACCTCCGCGAACACCGGGGAGCTGTTTTTT	CASSISTSANTGELFF	-	-	TRBV19	TRBJ2-2
TGTGCCAGCAGCGTACAGGGGGCTATGATAGAGACCCAGTACTTC	CASSVQGAMIETQYF	once	TRBD1	TRBV11-2	TRBJ2-5
TGTGCCACCAGCAATCGACTGCCGGATAATAATTCACCCCTCCACTTT	CATSNRLPDNNSPLHF	-	-	TRBV15	TRBJ1-6
TGTGCCAGCGGGACATCCTATAATTCACCCCTCCACTTT	CASGTSYNSPLHF	few	-	TRBV6-5	TRBJ1-6
TGTGCCAGCAGTTTAGGGGGGGGTCCCTACAATGAGCAGTTCTTC	CASSLGGGPYNEQFF	-	TRBD2	TRBV27	TRBJ2-1